This entry features one T cell receptor beta chain sequence. These data belong to a study of CD8 T cells in Susac syndrome. Study-level information: The sequenced Susac syndrome patients included six who had clinically active disease and eight or nine who were in remission.

The sequenced target, TCR beta, came from blood CD8+ and CD4+ T cells. FACS was used to enrich TEMRA cells, whereas the CD8+ and CD4+ T cells were obtained by negative isolation. An input of roughly 0.5 to 1 ug of RNA was subjected to reverse transcription using random hexamers. Amplification of TCR beta CDR3 used immunoSEQ multiplex PCR across 54 Vbeta and 13 Jbeta. Using its own MiXCR run on the immunoSEQ multiplex PCR reads, TCRdb lists one record per CDR3 protein. The repertoire includes approximately 190,000 distinct CDR3 sequences, 91% of them detected once, and around 0.1% sits in the top ten. The sequence came from a human donor with Susac syndrome. The sequenced sample consisted of CD4+ T cells from PBMCs.

CDR3 coding DNA: TGTGCCAGCTCACCATCAACCTACGAGCAGTACTTC. Encoded protein: CASSPSTYEQYF. V is TRBV18 and J is TRBJ2-7, with no clear D. This CDR3 has 12 amino acids. Germline lookup yields CDR1 KGHSH and CDR2 LQKENI. V was trimmed by 2 bases and J by 2 bases, leaving 4 bases between them.